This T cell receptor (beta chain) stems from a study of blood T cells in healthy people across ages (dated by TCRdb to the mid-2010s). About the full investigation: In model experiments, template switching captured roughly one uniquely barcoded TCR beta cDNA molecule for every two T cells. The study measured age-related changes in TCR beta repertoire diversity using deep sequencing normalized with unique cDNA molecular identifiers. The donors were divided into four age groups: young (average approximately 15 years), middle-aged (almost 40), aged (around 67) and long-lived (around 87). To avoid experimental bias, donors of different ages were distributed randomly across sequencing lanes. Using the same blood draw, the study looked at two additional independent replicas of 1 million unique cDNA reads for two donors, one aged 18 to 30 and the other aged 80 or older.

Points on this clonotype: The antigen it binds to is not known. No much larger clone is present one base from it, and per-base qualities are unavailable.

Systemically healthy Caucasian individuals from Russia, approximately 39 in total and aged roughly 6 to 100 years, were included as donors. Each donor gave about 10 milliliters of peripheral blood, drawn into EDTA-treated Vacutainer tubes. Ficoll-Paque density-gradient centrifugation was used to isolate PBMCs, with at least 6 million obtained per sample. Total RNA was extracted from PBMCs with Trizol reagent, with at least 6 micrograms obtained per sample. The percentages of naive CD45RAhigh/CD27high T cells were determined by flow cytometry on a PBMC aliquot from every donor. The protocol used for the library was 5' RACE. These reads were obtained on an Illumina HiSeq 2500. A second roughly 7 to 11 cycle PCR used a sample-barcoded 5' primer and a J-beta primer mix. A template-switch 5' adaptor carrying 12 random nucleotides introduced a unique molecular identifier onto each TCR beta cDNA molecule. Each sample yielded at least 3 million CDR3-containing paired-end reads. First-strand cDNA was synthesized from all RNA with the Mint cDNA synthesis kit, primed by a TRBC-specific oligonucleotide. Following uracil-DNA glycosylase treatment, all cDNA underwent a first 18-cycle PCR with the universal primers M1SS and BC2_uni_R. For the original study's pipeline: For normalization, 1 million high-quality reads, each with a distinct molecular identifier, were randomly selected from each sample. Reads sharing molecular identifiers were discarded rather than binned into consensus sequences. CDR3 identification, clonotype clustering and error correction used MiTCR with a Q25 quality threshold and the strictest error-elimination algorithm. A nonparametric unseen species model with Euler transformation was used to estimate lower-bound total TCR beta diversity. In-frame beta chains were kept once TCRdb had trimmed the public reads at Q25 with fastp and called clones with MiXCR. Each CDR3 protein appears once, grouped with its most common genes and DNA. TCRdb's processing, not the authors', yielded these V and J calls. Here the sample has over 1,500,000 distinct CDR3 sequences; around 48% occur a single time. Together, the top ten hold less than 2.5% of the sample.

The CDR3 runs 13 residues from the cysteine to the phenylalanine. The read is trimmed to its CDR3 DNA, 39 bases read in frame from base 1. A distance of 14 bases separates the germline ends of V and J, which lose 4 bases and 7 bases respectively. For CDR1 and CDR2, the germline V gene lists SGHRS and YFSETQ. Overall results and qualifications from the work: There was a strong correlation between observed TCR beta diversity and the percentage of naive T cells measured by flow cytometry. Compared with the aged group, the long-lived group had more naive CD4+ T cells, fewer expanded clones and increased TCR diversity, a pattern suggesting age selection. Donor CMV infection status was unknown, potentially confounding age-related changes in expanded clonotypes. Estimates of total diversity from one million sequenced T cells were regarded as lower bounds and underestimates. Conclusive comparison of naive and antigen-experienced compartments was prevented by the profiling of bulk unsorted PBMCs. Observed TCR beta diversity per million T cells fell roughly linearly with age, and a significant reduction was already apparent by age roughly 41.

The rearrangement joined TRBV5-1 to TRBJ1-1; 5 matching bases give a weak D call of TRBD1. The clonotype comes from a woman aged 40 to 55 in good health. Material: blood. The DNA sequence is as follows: TGCGCCAGCAGCCCTGACAGATCATATGAAGCTTTCTTT. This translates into CASSPDRSYEAFF.